Presented here are 6 T cell receptor beta chains from one specimen sequenced in a study of T cell responses to AZD1222 COVID-19 vaccine. Assay: immunoSEQ multiplex PCR; the TCRdb copy retains only in-frame clones and omits some. In the table there are some 84,000 clones, around nine tenths of which are singletons. The sample here was peripheral blood, taken on day 0 of AZD1222 vaccination. The receptors derive from an adult in good health.

The rearrangement links TRBV19 to TRBJ1-2; D may be TRBD1 (6 bases). The length of the CDR3 is 15 residues. CDR1 and CDR2 from the germline V gene are LNHDA and SQIVND (reference sequence). The V end was cut by 4 bases, the J end by 6 bases, with 18 bases between. This chain's CDR3 is CASSTPSTGGDGYTF. CDR3 DNA: TGTGCCAGTAGTACCCCATCGACAGGCGGGGATGGCTACACCTTC.

This clone was observed once. The chain uses TRBV11-1 and TRBJ2-3; D is uncertain. CDR1 is SGHAT, CDR2 FQDESV, per germline (reference sequence). The germline V and J ends were trimmed by 5 bases and 0 bases, with 3 bases remaining between them. The CDR3 runs to 12 residues. The CDR3 is CASSLSTDTQYF. The CDR3, as DNA: TGTGCCAGCAGCCTCAGCACAGATACGCAGTATTTT.

The sample holds a few counts of this clone. The chain is built from TRBV5-6 and TRBJ1-2, with D perhaps TRBD1 (5 bases). Per the germline V gene, CDR1 is SGHDT and CDR2 is YYEEEE. V gave up 5 bases and J gave up 6 bases, with 17 bases separating them. CDR3 length: 14 residues. The CDR3 DNA follows: TGTGCCAGCAGGGAGGGACGGAGAATCCATGGCTACACCTTC. Translating gives CASREGRRIHGYTF.

The chain combines TRBV28 with TRBJ1-2, with TRBD1 as a possible D gene (6 bases). Trimming left V 5 bases short and J 8 bases short, with 18 bases between. The CDR3 totals 14 residues. CDR1 and CDR2 from the germline V gene are MDHEN and SYDVKM. Here the CDR3 DNA reads TGTGCCAGCAGTCCTCCCCCCGACCAGGGGGGCTACACCTTC. It translates to CASSPPPDQGGYTF.

V gene TRBV30 combines with J gene TRBJ2-5; a possible D gene is TRBD2 (6 bases). In germline, CDR1 is GTSNPN, CDR2 SVGIG (reference sequence). Trimming took 4 bases from V and 2 from J, leaving 14 bases between them. This CDR3 has 14 amino acids. CDR3 nucleotides: TGTGCCTGGACAAAAATAGCGGAGCAAGAGACCCAGTACTTC. This sequence encodes CAWTKIAEQETQYF.

The chain carries TRBV2 and TRBJ1-1; 9 positions match TRBD1. V dropped 6 bases and J dropped 5; count of bases not matched to a gene: 7. Looked up from germline, CDR1 is SNHLY and CDR2 is FYNNEI. The CDR3 totals 14 residues. The CDR3, as DNA: TGTGCCAGCAGGGGGACAGGGAGGGGAACTGAAGCTTTCTTT. It codes for CASRGTGRGTEAFF.